This T cell receptor (beta chain) comes out of a study of blood T cell repertoires in COVID-19. Whole-study context: Researchers got acute and convalescent COVID-19 samples from the United States, Italy and Spain.

Profiling relied on immunoSEQ multiplex PCR, and the TCRdb table lists in-frame clones only, not all of them. The sample comprises 140,000 or so clones, roughly 77% of which are singletons, and around 4% rests with the top ten. This clone was detected only once. The sequence was collected from a man aged 55 to 70 with acute or convalescent COVID-19. The sequencing sample was made of peripheral blood.

CDR3 protein: CASSYSGQGSDTQYF. CDR3 coding DNA: TGTGCCAGCAGTTACTCAGGACAGGGCTCGGATACGCAGTATTTT. This chain uses TRBV6-5 with TRBJ2-3; 8 bases line up with TRBD1. Germline V CDR1 and CDR2: MNHEY, SVGAGI. The CDR3 sequence is 15 residues long. V dropped 0 bases and J dropped 6; count of bases not matched to a gene: 5.